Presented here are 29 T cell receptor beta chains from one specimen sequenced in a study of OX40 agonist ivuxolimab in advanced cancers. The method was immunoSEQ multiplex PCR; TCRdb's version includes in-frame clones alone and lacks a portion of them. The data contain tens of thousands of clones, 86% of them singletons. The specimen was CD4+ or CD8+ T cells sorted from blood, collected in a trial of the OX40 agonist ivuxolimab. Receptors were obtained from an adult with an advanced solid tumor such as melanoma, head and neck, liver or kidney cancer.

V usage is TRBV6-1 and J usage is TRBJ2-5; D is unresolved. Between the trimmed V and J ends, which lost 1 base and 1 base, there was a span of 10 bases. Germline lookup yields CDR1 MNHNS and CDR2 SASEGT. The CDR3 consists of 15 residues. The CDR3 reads CASSEVLRVQETQYF. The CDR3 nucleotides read TGTGCCAGCAGTGAAGTTTTAAGGGTCCAAGAGACCCAGTACTTC.

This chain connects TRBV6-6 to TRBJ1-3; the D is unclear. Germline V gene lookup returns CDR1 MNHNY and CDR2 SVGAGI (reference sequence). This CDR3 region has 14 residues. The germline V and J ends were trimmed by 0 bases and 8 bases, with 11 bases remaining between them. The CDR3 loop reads CASSYSELSDTIYF. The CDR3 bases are TGTGCCAGCAGTTACTCGGAACTGTCGGACACCATATATTTT.

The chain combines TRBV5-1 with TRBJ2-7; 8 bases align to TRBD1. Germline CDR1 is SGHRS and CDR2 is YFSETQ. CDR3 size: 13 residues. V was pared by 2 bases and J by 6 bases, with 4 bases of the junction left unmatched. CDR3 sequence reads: CASSFQGAGEQYF. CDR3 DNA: TGCGCCAGCAGCTTTCAGGGGGCGGGCGAGCAGTACTTC.

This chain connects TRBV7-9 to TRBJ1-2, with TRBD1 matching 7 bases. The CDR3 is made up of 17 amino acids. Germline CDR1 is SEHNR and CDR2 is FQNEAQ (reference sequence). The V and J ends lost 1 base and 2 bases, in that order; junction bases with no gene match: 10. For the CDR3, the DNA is TGTGCCAGCAGCTTAGGGGGTGAGGGGGCGCCAAACTATGGCTACACCTTC. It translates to CASSLGGEGAPNYGYTF.

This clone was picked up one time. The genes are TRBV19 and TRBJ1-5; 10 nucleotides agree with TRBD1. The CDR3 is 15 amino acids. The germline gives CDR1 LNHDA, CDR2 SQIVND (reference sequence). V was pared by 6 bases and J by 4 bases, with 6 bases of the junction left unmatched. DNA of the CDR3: TGTGCCAGTAGGCCCTGGGACAGGGGAAATCAGCCCCAGCATTTT. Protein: CASRPWDRGNQPQHF. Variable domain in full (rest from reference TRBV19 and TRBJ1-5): DGGITQSPKYLFRKEGQNVTLSCEQNLNHDAMYWYRQDPGQGLRLIYYSQIVNDFQKGDIAEGYSVSREKKESFPLTVTSAQKNPTAFYLCASRPWDRGNQPQHFGDGTRLSIL.

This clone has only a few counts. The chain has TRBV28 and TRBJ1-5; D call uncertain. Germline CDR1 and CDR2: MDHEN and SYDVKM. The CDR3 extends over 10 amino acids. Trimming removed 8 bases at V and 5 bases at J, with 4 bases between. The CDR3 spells CASGHQPQHF. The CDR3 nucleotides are TGTGCCAGCGGACATCAGCCCCAGCATTTT.

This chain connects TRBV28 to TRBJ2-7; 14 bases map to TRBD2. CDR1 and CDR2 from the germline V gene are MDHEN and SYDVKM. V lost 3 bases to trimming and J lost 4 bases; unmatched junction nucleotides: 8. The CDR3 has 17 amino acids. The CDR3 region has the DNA TGTGCCAGCAGTTTGGTCGGGACTAGCGGGAGTAGATACGAGCAGTACTTC. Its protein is CASSLVGTSGSRYEQYF.

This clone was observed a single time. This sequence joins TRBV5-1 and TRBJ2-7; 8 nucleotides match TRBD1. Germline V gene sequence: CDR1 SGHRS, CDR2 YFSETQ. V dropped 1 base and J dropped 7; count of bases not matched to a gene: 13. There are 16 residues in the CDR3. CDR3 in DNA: TGCGCCAGCAGCTTGCGGGCAGGGGGCGCCGGCACGGAGCAGTACTTC. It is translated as CASSLRAGGAGTEQYF.

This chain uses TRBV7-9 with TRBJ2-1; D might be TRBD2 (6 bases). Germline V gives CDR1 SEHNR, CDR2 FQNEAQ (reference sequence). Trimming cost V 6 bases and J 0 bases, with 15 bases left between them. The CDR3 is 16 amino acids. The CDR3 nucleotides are TGTGCCAGCAGATTAAGGAACGGGAGCTCCTACAATGAGCAGTTCTTC. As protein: CASRLRNGSSYNEQFF.

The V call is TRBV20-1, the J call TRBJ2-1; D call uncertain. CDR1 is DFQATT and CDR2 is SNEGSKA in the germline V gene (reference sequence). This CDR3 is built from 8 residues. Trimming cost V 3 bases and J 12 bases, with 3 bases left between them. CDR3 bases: TGCAGTGCTAGGGGGCAGTTCTTC. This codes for CSARGQFF.

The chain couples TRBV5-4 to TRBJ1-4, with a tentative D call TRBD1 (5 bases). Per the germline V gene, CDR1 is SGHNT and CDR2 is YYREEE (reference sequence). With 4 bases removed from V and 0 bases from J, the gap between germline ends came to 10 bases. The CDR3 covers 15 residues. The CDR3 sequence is CASSAGAATNEKLFF. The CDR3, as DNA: TGTGCCAGCAGCGCTGGGGCAGCAACTAATGAAAAACTGTTTTTT.

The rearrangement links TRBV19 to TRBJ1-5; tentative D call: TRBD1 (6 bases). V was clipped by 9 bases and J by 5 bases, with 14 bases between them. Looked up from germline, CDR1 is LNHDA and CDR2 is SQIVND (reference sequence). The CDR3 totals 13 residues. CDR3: CARGGGLHQPQHF. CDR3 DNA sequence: TGTGCCAGAGGAGGGGGGTTGCATCAGCCCCAGCATTTT.

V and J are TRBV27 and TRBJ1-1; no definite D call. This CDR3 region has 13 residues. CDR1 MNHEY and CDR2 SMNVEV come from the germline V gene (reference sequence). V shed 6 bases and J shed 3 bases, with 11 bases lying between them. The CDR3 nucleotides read TGTGCCAGCAGACTAACTACAGACACTGAAGCTTTCTTT. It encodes CASRLTTDTEAFF.

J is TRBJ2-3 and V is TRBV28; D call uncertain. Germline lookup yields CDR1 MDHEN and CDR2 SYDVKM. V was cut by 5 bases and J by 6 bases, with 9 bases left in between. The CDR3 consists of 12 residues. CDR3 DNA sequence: TGTGCCAGCAGTAACGTGGGGGATACGCAGTATTTT. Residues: CASSNVGDTQYF. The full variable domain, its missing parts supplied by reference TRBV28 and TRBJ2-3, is DVKVTQSSRYLVKRTGEKVFLECVQDMDHENMFWYRQDPGLGLRLIYFSYDVKMKEKGDIPEGYSVSREKKERFSLILESASTNQTSMYLCASSNVGDTQYFGPGTRLTVL.

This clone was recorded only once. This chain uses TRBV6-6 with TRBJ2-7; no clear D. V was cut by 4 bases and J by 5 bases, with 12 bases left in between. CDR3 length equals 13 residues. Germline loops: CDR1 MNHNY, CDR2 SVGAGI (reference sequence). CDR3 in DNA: TGTGCCAGCAGTTCCAAGTCGCGTAACGAGCAGTACTTC. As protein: CASSSKSRNEQYF.

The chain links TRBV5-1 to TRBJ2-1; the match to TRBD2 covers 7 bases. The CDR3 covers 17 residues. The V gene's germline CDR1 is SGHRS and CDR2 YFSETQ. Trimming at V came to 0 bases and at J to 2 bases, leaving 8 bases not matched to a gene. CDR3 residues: CASSLGPGSGPYNEQFF. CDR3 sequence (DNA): TGCGCCAGCAGCTTGGGCCCTGGTAGCGGGCCCTACAATGAGCAGTTCTTC.

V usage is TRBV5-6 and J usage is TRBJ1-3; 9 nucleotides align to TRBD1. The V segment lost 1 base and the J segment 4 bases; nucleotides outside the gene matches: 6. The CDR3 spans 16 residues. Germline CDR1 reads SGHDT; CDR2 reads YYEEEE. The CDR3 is CASSLLDRGSGNTIYF. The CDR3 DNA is TGTGCCAGCAGCTTGTTGGACAGGGGTTCCGGAAACACCATATATTTT.

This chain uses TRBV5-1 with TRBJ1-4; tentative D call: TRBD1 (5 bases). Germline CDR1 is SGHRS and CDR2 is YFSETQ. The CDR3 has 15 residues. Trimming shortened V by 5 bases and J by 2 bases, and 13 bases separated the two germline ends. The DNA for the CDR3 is TGCGCCAGCAGTCCCTCGGGGGGTACTAATGAAAAACTGTTTTTT. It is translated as CASSPSGGTNEKLFF.

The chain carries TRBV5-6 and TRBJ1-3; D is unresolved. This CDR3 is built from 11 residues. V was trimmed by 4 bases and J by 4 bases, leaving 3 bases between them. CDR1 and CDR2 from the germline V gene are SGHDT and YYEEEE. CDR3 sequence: CASSTGNTIYF. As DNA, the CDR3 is TGTGCCAGCAGCACCGGAAACACCATATATTTT.

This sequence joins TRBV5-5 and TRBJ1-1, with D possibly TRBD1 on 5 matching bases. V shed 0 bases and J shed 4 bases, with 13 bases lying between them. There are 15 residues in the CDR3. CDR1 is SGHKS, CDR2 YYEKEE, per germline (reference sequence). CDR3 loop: CASSLGPGLPTEAFF. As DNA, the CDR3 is TGTGCCAGCAGCTTGGGTCCGGGACTCCCCACTGAAGCTTTCTTT.

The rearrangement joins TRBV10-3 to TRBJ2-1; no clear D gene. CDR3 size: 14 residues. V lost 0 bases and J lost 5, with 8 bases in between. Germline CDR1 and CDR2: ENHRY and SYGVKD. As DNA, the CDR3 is TGTGCCATCAGTGAGTCTCTTAGCAACAATGAGCAGTTCTTC. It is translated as CAISESLSNNEQFF.

As DNA, the CDR3 is TGTGCCAGCAGCTTACTAGCGGGAGAGACCCAGTACTTC. This codes for CASSLLAGETQYF. This chain links TRBV7-2 with TRBJ2-5, with TRBD2 matching 8 bases. Germline-derived CDR1 and CDR2 are SGHTA and FQGNSA. The CDR3 length is 13 residues. The J segment lost 4 bases and the V segment lost 2 bases, leaving 0 bases of the junction unmatched.

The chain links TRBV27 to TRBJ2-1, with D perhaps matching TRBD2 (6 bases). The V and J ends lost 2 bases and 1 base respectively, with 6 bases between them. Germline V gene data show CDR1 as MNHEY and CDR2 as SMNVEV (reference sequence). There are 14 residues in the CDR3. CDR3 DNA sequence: TGTGCCAGCAGTTTACGGGAGTCCTACAATGAGCAGTTCTTC. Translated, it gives CASSLRESYNEQFF.

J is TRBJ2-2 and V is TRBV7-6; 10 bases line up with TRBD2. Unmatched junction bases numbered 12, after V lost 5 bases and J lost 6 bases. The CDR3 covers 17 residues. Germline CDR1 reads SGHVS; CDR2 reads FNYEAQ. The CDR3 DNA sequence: TGTGCCAGCAGCCCAATTTCTAGCGGGAGTTTCGCCGGGGAGCTGTTTTTT. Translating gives CASSPISSGSFAGELFF.

The CDR3 DNA follows: TGCGCCAGCAGCCCCCGACGGGAGAACGGCCTTGGTTTTAATTCACCCCTCCACTTT. This gives the protein CASSPRRENGLGFNSPLHF. The rearrangement links TRBV4-1 to TRBJ1-6; D gene ambiguous. The CDR3 loop spans 19 amino acids. Germline CDR1 and CDR2: MGHRA and YSYEKL. Trimming took 4 bases from V and 6 from J, leaving 25 bases between them.

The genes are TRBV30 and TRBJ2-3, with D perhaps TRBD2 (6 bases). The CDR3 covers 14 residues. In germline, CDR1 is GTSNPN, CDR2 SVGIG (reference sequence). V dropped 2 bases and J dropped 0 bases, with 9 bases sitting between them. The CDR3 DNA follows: TGTGCCTGGAGTCGTAGCGGAAGCACAGATACGCAGTATTTT. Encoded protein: CAWSRSGSTDTQYF.

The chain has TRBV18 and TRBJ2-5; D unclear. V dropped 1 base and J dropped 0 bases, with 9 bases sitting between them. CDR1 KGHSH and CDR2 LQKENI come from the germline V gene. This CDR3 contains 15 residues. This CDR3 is CASSPQNSYQETQYF. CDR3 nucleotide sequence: TGTGCCAGCTCACCACAGAACAGCTACCAAGAGACCCAGTACTTC.

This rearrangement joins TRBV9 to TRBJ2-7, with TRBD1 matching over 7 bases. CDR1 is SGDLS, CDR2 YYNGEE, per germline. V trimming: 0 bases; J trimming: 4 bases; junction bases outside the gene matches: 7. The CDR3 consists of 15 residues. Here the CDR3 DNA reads TGTGCCAGCAGCGTAGCCCCCGGGACAGTATACGAGCAGTACTTC. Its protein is CASSVAPGTVYEQYF.

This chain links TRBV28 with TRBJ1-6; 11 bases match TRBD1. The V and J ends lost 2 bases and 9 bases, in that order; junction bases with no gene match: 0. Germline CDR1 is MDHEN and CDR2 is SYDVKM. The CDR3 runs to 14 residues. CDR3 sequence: CASSLGTGGSPLHF. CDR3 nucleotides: TGTGCCAGCAGTTTAGGGACAGGGGGTTCACCCCTCCACTTT.